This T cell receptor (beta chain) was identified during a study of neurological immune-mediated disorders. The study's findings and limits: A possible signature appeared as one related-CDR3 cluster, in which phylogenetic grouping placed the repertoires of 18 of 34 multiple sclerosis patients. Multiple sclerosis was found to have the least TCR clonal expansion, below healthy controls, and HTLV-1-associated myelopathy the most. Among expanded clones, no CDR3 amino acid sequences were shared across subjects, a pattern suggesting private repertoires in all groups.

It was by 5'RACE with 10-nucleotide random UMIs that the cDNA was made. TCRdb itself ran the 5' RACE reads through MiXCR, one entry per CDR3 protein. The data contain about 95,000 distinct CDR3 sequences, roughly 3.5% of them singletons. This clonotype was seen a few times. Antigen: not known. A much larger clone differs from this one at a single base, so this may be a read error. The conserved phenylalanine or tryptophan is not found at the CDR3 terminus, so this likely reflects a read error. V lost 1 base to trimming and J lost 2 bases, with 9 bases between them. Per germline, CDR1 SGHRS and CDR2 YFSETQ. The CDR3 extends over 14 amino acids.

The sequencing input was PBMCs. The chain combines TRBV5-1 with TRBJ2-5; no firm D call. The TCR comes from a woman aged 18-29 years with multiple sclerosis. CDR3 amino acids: CASSLSTRQETQYC. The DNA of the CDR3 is TGCGCCAGCAGCTTGTCAACCAGGCAAGAGACCCAGTACTGC.